This T cell receptor (beta chain) stems from a study of shared clonotypes between healthy human individuals (TCRdb year 2020). Turning to the overall study: The cohort included a few men and a couple of women between 18 and 49 years of age. Per donor, three plates each were used for CD4 naive and CD4 memory, two for CD8 naive, and one for CD8 memory. To estimate repertoire size and how much clonotypes are shared between individuals, the study performed deep sequencing of blood TCR repertoires from roughly five healthy adults. To increase sequencing depth and limit assay-specific biases, TCR repertoire library preparation and sequencing were carried out by different laboratories using diverse techniques. Each donor's leukapheresis produced roughly between roughly 0.85 and 9.5 billion PBMCs. Broad study findings and their caveats: When several donors were compared, the shared fraction of clonotypes was about 5.4% for naive CD4, more than 3% for naive CD8, about 2.5% for memory CD4, and roughly 0.43% for memory CD8. Naive subsets generally had larger estimated clonotype richness than memory subsets. Higher generation probabilities were observed for clonotypes shared by all four sorted-subset donors than for non-shared clonotypes. Rarefaction of sorted-subset datasets indicated incomplete sequencing despite the large sequencing depth. Only blood was sampled, and tissue TCR repertoires likely differ from those in blood. Because the study included a small number of donors, the genetic and exposure-history diversity represented was limited. Pairwise subsampling indicated that sequencing depth was expected to affect the degree of clonotype sharing among donors.

Worth noting for this clone: Its antigen remains unidentified. The sample holds no much larger clone one base away, and base qualities are not on file.

CD8 naive samples were CD45RO-negative cells positively selected for CCR7, giving a CD45RA+CCR7+ population that excluded TemRA cells. Donors were healthy HIV-negative adults with no recently reported acute infections or vaccinations. All donors were Caucasian adults living in Nashville, Tennessee, USA. Blood was obtained by leukapheresis, after which PBMCs were separated by Ficoll-Histopaque density gradient centrifugation and cryopreserved in liquid nitrogen vapor phase. Purity and quantity of every magnetically sorted T cell population were checked by analytical flow cytometry. Genomic DNA was isolated from each sorted fraction and quantified by UV absorbance on a Nanodrop 2000c. Using the deep immunoSEQ assay, TCR CDR3 regions were amplified from genomic DNA by multiplex PCR. Extracted genomic DNA from each cell subset was spread evenly across all wells of several immunoSEQ 96-well plates, with each plate serving as a replicate. For sorted subsets, each replicate PCR was loaded with around 200 ng genomic DNA, equivalent to approximately 33,000 T cell genomes. Purified libraries were quantified with a Qubit 3.0 fluorometer, sized on a Bioanalyzer 2100, and re-quantified with the KAPA Library Quantification kit. A separate single-read 150-cycle Illumina NextSeq 550 flow cell was used to sequence each immunoSEQ 96-well plate. The paper's processing steps were these. Because only junctional sequences without quality scores were contained in the immunoSEQ output, filtering matching that applied to full-length reads could not be performed. Sequences were annotated with PyIR, a Python wrapper for IgBLAST v1.9, and V/J genes and CDR3 were assigned using IMGT germline references. Any read was removed if the V/J assignment was weak (E-value above 1e-6), the CDR3 was missing, or the read contained stop codons, out-of-frame junctions, or ambiguous translated residues. A V3J clonotype was defined by an identical inferred V gene, J gene, and CDR3 amino acid sequence. Percentage overlap between repertoires was computed as shared unique clonotypes divided by the size of the smaller repertoire. Three approaches were used to assess repertoire richness: RTK rarefaction, the Chao1 estimator, and Recon v2.1 estimates of unobserved clonotypes. Generation probabilities were computed with OLGA for all TCRbeta clonotypes obtained by the gDNA method from several donors. What TCRdb holds here is the immuneACCESS table cut down to in-frame rearrangements. Part of the clones is not present; checked against another copy, under half of the missing clones reflect an unresolved V gene, and the others are unexplained. V and J calls and clone size come straight from that table; D and trimming were deduced from the DNA. Recorded for this sample are about 2 million clones; about 94% of them occurred a single time. Roughly 1% of the sample rests with the top ten.

The CDR1 and CDR2 encoded by the germline V gene are SNHLY and FYNNEI. CDR3 length: 14 amino acids, cysteine to phenylalanine. CDR3 DNA is the only sequence kept; it has 42 bases, read in frame from the first base. At the junction V is shortened by 6 bases and J by 1 base, with 13 bases in between. The rearranged chain carries TRBV2 and TRBJ2-7, with the D gene not clear enough to name. Sequencing was carried out using naive CD8+ T cells sorted from blood. Sample cell subset or site, as interpreted from the label and publication: CD45RA+CCR7+. The TCR comes from a man younger than 30 in good health. CDR3 loop: CASSSIAESYEQYF. The DNA is TGTGCCAGCAGCTCAATCGCGGAATCCTACGAGCAGTACTTC.